Below are 32 T cell receptor beta chains sequenced from a single sample in a study of T cell responses to AZD1222 COVID-19 vaccine. Assay: immunoSEQ multiplex PCR; the TCRdb copy retains only in-frame clones and omits some. The sample has about 110,000 clones, nearly 90% seen once. Sequencing used peripheral blood, obtained 28 days after the second AZD1222 dose. The receptors here all came from an adult who received the AZD1222 COVID-19 vaccine.

The rearrangement uses TRBV7-8 and TRBJ1-5, with D possibly TRBD1 on 6 matching bases. The CDR3 covers 17 residues. Germline assignment: CDR1 SGHVS and CDR2 FQNEAQ. Between the trimmed V and J ends, which lost 0 bases and 9 bases, there was a span of 21 bases. CDR3 loop: CASSLAVGGPNVTPQHF. DNA of the CDR3: TGTGCCAGCAGCTTAGCGGTGGGGGGCCCTAACGTAACGCCCCAGCATTTT.

The CDR3 region is CAHGGITYGYTF. Written as DNA, the CDR3 is TGTGCCCACGGAGGGATCACCTATGGCTACACCTTC. This sequence joins TRBV28 and TRBJ1-2; no firm D call. Germline values: CDR1 MDHEN, CDR2 SYDVKM. V shed 11 bases and J shed 4 bases, with 14 bases lying between them. CDR3 length: 12 amino acids.

The rearrangement uses TRBV15 and TRBJ1-3, with D possibly matching TRBD1 (5 bases). The ends were cut back, 0 bases at V and 4 bases at J, with 7 bases in the middle. The CDR3 extends over 14 amino acids. The germline CDR1 and CDR2 sequences are LNHNV and YYDKDF (reference sequence). CDR3 sequence: CATSREGLGNTIYF. CDR3 coding DNA: TGTGCCACCAGCAGAGAGGGGCTGGGAAACACCATATATTTT.

The genes are TRBV5-1 and TRBJ2-1; 12 bases are shared with TRBD2. This CDR3 has 14 amino acids. Trimming at V came to 3 bases and at J to 10 bases, leaving 5 bases not matched to a gene. Germline V gene data show CDR1 as SGHRS and CDR2 as YFSETQ. In DNA, the CDR3 is TGCGCCAGCAGCTCAACTAGCGGGGGGACCGAGCAGTTCTTC. This sequence encodes CASSSTSGGTEQFF.

The chain couples TRBV29-1 to TRBJ1-1; maybe TRBD1 (5 bases). Germline CDR1 SQVTM, CDR2 ANQGSEA. CDR3 length: 13 amino acids. V was clipped by 1 base and J by 6 bases, with 12 bases between them. The CDR3 loop reads CSVEGQLGAEAFF. CDR3 bases: TGCAGCGTTGAAGGACAGTTAGGGGCTGAAGCTTTCTTT. The variable domain in full, with the rest retrieved from reference TRBV29-1 and TRBJ1-1, is SAVISQKPSRDICQRGTSLTIQCQVDSQVTMMFWYRQQPGQSLTLIATANQGSEATYESGFVIDKFPISRPNLTFSTLTVSNMSPEDSSIYLCSVEGQLGAEAFFGQGTRLTVV.

The chain has TRBV3-1 (or the pseudogene TRBV3-2) and TRBJ1-1; TRBD1 might be the D (5 bases). From germline, CDR1 is LGHDT and CDR2 YNNKEL (reference sequence). The CDR3 runs 15 residues. Between the trimmed V and J ends, which lost 3 bases and 6 bases, there was a span of 17 bases. The CDR3 sequence is CASSHRDPGNSEAFF. In DNA, the CDR3 is TGTGCCAGCAGCCATCGGGACCCCGGTAACTCTGAAGCTTTCTTT.

The chain uses TRBV5-1 and TRBJ1-1, with 9 bases matching TRBD1. V lost 3 bases, J lost 4 bases, and 1 base stayed unmatched. Germline CDR1 SGHRS, CDR2 YFSETQ. This CDR3 has 13 residues. The CDR3 DNA sequence: TGCGCCAGCAGCTGGGGACAGGGCACTGAAGCTTTCTTT. This gives the protein CASSWGQGTEAFF. Variable domain in full (rest from reference TRBV5-1 and TRBJ1-1): KAGVTQTPRYLIKTRGQQVTLSCSPISGHRSVSWYQQTPGQGLQFLFEYFSETQRNKGNFPGRFSGRQFSNSRSEMNVSTLELGDSALYLCASSWGQGTEAFFGQGTRLTVV.

The genes are TRBV5-4 and TRBJ2-7; D is ambiguous. The CDR3 is 13 residues long. V gave up 1 base and J gave up 1 base, with 6 bases separating them. Germline lookup yields CDR1 SGHNT and CDR2 YYREEE (reference sequence). The CDR3 DNA is TGTGCCAGCAGCTTGTCATATTCCTACGAGCAGTACTTC. Translating it yields CASSLSYSYEQYF.

This sequence joins TRBV10-3 and TRBJ1-1; possible D gene TRBD1, 5 bases. Between the trimmed V and J ends, which lost 7 bases and 1 base, there was a span of 10 bases. CDR1 is ENHRY, CDR2 SYGVKD, per germline. The CDR3 covers 13 residues. Here the CDR3 reads CAINGGKNTEAFF. In DNA, the CDR3 is TGTGCCATCAACGGGGGAAAGAACACTGAAGCTTTCTTT.

This sequence joins TRBV27 and TRBJ2-7; weak D call: TRBD1 (7 bases). The CDR3 runs 14 residues. Trimming stripped 4 bases from V and 11 bases from J, with 21 bases between. Germline CDR1 MNHEY, CDR2 SMNVEV (reference sequence). Here the CDR3 DNA reads TGTGCCAGCAGTTCAGGGGGGATCCACTCGAGGGAGTACTTC. It translates to CASSSGGIHSREYF.

This clone was seen once. V gene TRBV6-1 combines with J gene TRBJ1-1; 9 bases line up with TRBD1. The V segment lost 1 base and the J segment 4 bases; nucleotides outside the gene matches: 10. Germline lookup yields CDR1 MNHNS and CDR2 SASEGT. The CDR3 contains 17 residues. This CDR3 is CASSEGGYRGLGTEAFF. The CDR3 nucleotides read TGTGCCAGCAGTGAAGGGGGGTACAGGGGGCTTGGCACTGAAGCTTTCTTT.

The chain joins TRBV18 to TRBJ1-1; D might be TRBD1 (5 bases). The CDR3 is 15 amino acids. The V end was cut by 0 bases, the J end by 1 base, with 9 bases between. CDR1 is KGHSH and CDR2 is LQKENI in the germline V gene. CDR3 nucleotide sequence: TGTGCCAGCTCACCACCGGGGGGAACGAACACTGAAGCTTTCTTT. Its protein is CASSPPGGTNTEAFF.

The rearrangement uses TRBV6-5 and TRBJ1-6; the D is unclear. The germline V and J ends were trimmed by 6 bases and 7 bases, with 7 bases remaining between them. The CDR3 has 12 amino acids. Germline CDR1 reads MNHEY; CDR2 reads SVGAGI. CDR3 sequence reads: CASSRGNSPLHF. CDR3 bases: TGTGCCAGCAGCCGAGGGAATTCACCCCTCCACTTT.

This sequence joins TRBV28 and TRBJ1-5, with TRBD1 identical over 8 bases. The CDR3 extends over 12 amino acids. The junction had 2 bases not matched to a gene; V was cut back by 11 bases and J by 2 bases. Germline V gene lookup returns CDR1 MDHEN and CDR2 SYDVKM. The CDR3 DNA reads TGTGCCGCGACAGGGGGCAATCAGCCCCAGCATTTT. Encoded protein: CAATGGNQPQHF.

The chain employs TRBV6-2 or TRBV6-3 and TRBJ2-7, with TRBD1 matching 8 bases. Unmatched junction bases numbered 10, after V lost 6 bases and J lost 3 bases. The CDR3 totals 15 residues. The germline V gene has CDR1 MNHEY and CDR2 SVGEGT. CDR3 in amino acids: CASSRRTGMIYEQYF. The CDR3 region has the DNA TGTGCCAGCAGCAGACGGACAGGGATGATCTACGAGCAGTACTTC.

The chain links TRBV11-2 to TRBJ1-3; D call uncertain. Germline assignment: CDR1 SGHAT and CDR2 FQNNGV. CDR3 length equals 14 residues. V lost 5 bases, J lost 2 bases, and 10 bases lay in between. This CDR3 reads CASSPISAGNTIYF. CDR3 coding DNA: TGTGCCAGCAGCCCGATTTCAGCTGGAAACACCATATATTTT.

This clone was picked up one time. This sample includes further DNA sequences coding for the same CDR3. The rearrangement uses TRBV6-5 and TRBJ2-3, with 9 bases matching TRBD2. With 0 bases clipped from V and 0 bases from J, the junction kept 1 base outside the gene matches. This CDR3 region has 16 residues. Germline-derived CDR1 and CDR2 are MNHEY and SVGAGI. In DNA, the CDR3 is TGTGCCAGCAGTTACTCGACTAGCGGTAGCACAGATACGCAGTATTTT. Translation gives CASSYSTSGSTDTQYF.

The rearrangement uses TRBV7-2 and TRBJ1-3, with 8 bases aligning to TRBD1. V dropped 5 bases and J dropped 3; count of bases not matched to a gene: 3. Per the germline V gene, CDR1 is SGHTA and CDR2 is FQGNSA. This CDR3 has 14 amino acids. The CDR3 coding sequence is TGTGCCAGCAGCCAGGGGGCGCGTGGAAACACCATATATTTT. Translated, it gives CASSQGARGNTIYF.

The V gene is TRBV7-2, the J gene TRBJ1-3; D gene ambiguous. This CDR3 comprises 15 residues. Germline loops: CDR1 SGHTA, CDR2 FQGNSA. V was cut by 5 bases and J by 4 bases, with 15 bases left in between. The CDR3 nucleotides read TGTGCCAGCAGCCGGGATTCAAGCTCGGGAAACACCATATATTTT. This translates into CASSRDSSSGNTIYF.

The CDR3 spells CASSVGTGWDTEAFF. The CDR3 coding sequence is TGTGCCAGCAGCGTAGGTACAGGGTGGGACACTGAAGCTTTCTTT. The chain is built from TRBV9 and TRBJ1-1; D possibly corresponds to TRBD1 (6 bases). V was shortened by 0 bases and J by 3 bases, with 12 bases between the two germline ends. Germline values: CDR1 SGDLS, CDR2 YYNGEE. The CDR3 has 15 residues.

The rearrangement joins TRBV6-5 to TRBJ1-2, with D maybe TRBD1 (6 bases). Trimming left V 4 bases short and J 10 bases short, with 10 bases between. Germline-derived CDR1 and CDR2 are MNHEY and SVGAGI. This CDR3 is 11 amino acids long. CDR3 in amino acids: CASSFQGFYTF. CDR3 coding DNA: TGTGCCAGCAGTTTCCAGGGGTTCTACACCTTC.

The rearrangement links TRBV3-1 (or the pseudogene TRBV3-2) to TRBJ1-4; no reliable D call. There are 12 residues in the CDR3. The germline V gene encodes CDR1 LGHDT and CDR2 YNNKEL (reference sequence). Trimming took 1 base from V and 7 from J, leaving 4 bases between them. The CDR3 spells CASSQGLEKLFF. The CDR3 DNA reads as TGTGCCAGCAGCCAAGGTCTTGAAAAACTGTTTTTT.

The V gene is TRBV5-1, the J gene TRBJ2-7; tentatively, D is TRBD1 or TRBD2 (5 bases each). The CDR3 consists of 14 residues. Between the trimmed V and J ends, which lost 3 bases and 11 bases, there was a span of 21 bases. The germline CDR1 and CDR2 sequences are SGHRS and YFSETQ. CDR3 sequence reads: CASSSNFGTSPEYF. The CDR3 region has the DNA TGCGCCAGCAGCTCGAATTTCGGGACCTCGCCTGAGTACTTC.

This clone qualifies as medium-sized. The rearrangement uses TRBV6-4 and TRBJ2-3, with 14 bases aligning to TRBD2. After removal of 2 bases from V and 5 bases from J, the junction contained 0 bases not matched to a gene. The CDR3 length is 15 residues. Germline V lookup: CDR1 MRHNA, CDR2 SNTAGT. The CDR3 spells CASSDGTSGGDTQYF. For the CDR3, the DNA is TGTGCCAGCAGTGACGGGACTAGCGGGGGAGATACGCAGTATTTT.

The chain employs TRBV7-9 and TRBJ1-5; D is uncertain. Trimming stripped 3 bases from V and 5 bases from J, with 8 bases between. Per the germline V gene, CDR1 is SEHNR and CDR2 is FQNEAQ (reference sequence). The CDR3 is 13 amino acids. DNA of the CDR3: TGTGCCAGCAGCTTCGGCGGAGATCAGCCCCAGCATTTT. Protein product: CASSFGGDQPQHF.

This clone was counted only a few times. This chain joins TRBV7-9 and TRBJ1-2; D ambiguous. Germline loops: CDR1 SEHNR, CDR2 FQNEAQ (reference sequence). CDR3 length: 15 amino acids. Deletions cut 0 bases from V and 2 bases from J, with 10 bases between. The CDR3 DNA reads as TGTGCCAGCAGCTTAGCGGCCGGGCAGAACTATGGCTACACCTTC. This codes for CASSLAAGQNYGYTF. Using reference TRBV7-9 and TRBJ1-2 for the parts outside the CDR3, the full variable domain is DTGVSQNPRHKITKRGQNVTFRCDPISEHNRLYWYRQTLGQGPEFLTYFQNEAQLEKSRLLSDRFSAERPKGSFSTLEIQRTEQGDSAMYLCASSLAAGQNYGYTFGSGTRLTVV.

This chain links TRBV3-1 (or the pseudogene TRBV3-2) with TRBJ2-7; possible D gene TRBD2, 6 bases. V lost 3 bases and J 2 bases, leaving 8 bases between the germline ends. The CDR3 consists of 13 residues. Germline lookup yields CDR1 LGHDT and CDR2 YNNKEL (reference sequence). The CDR3 region is CASSHGGTYEQYF. DNA of the CDR3: TGTGCCAGCAGCCACGGGGGTACCTACGAGCAGTACTTC.

The chain has TRBV6-5 and TRBJ1-2; tentatively, D is TRBD1 (6 bases). The length of the CDR3 is 15 residues. Germline loops: CDR1 MNHEY, CDR2 SVGAGI. V gave up 0 bases and J gave up 2 bases, with 10 bases separating them. The CDR3 protein is CASSYSAGENYGYTF. The CDR3 DNA sequence: TGTGCCAGCAGTTACTCGGCAGGGGAAAACTATGGCTACACCTTC.

This clone was detected only once. The chain is built from TRBV7-2 and TRBJ1-1; D perhaps matches TRBD1 (6 bases). Germline CDR1 is SGHTA and CDR2 is FQGNSA. V was shortened by 5 bases and J by 0 bases, with 10 bases between the two germline ends. This CDR3 contains 14 residues. CDR3 nucleotides: TGTGCCAGCAGCCCAGGGGCTATGAACACTGAAGCTTTCTTT. Amino acids: CASSPGAMNTEAFF.

This chain uses TRBV6-5 with TRBJ1-1; TRBD1 matches at 7 bases. Germline CDR1 is MNHEY and CDR2 is SVGAGI. V dropped 2 bases and J dropped 6; count of bases not matched to a gene: 3. This CDR3 is 13 amino acids long. CDR3 residues: CASSYVTGAEAFF. The CDR3, as DNA: TGTGCCAGCAGTTACGTAACAGGGGCTGAAGCTTTCTTT.

The rearrangement joins TRBV10-3 to TRBJ2-6; no clear D. The ends were cut back, 3 bases at V and 0 bases at J, with 6 bases in the middle. This CDR3 has 15 amino acids. CDR1 is ENHRY, CDR2 SYGVKD, per germline. The CDR3 loop is CAISDSNSGANVLTF. The CDR3 bases are TGTGCCATCAGTGATTCTAACTCTGGGGCCAACGTCCTGACTTTC.

The V and J genes are TRBV5-1 and TRBJ2-5, with D hard to call. CDR3 length: 15 amino acids. Germline values: CDR1 SGHRS, CDR2 YFSETQ. Trimming cost V 4 bases and J 2 bases, with 15 bases left between them. The CDR3 protein is CASSENGRVQETQYF. CDR3 DNA sequence: TGCGCCAGCAGCGAAAACGGACGGGTTCAAGAGACCCAGTACTTC. Variable domain in full (rest from reference TRBV5-1 and TRBJ2-5): KAGVTQTPRYLIKTRGQQVTLSCSPISGHRSVSWYQQTPGQGLQFLFEYFSETQRNKGNFPGRFSGRQFSNSRSEMNVSTLELGDSALYLCASSENGRVQETQYFGPGTRLLVL.